Described below is a single T cell receptor beta chain sequence and its context. The antigen remains undetermined. The CDR3 has 15 amino acids. J lost 3 bases, V lost 6 bases, and 8 bases had no gene match. From germline, CDR1 is SGHVS and CDR2 FNYEAQ. The entry originates in a study of post-analysis software for immune sequencing data. Unique molecular identifiers had been added to the TCR beta cDNA libraries. TCRdb re-analysed the PCR reads in MiXCR, keeping a single row per CDR3 protein. Of hundreds of thousands of distinct CDR3 sequences in the sample, less than 35% were seen once. Study conclusions and caveats: Same-batch samples co-clustered strongly by F measure. When patients were compared with controls, about 5 TRBV segments were more frequent, TRBV5-6, TRBV5-1 and TRBV20-1 among them.

J is TRBJ2-5 and V is TRBV7-6; 9 nucleotides align to TRBD2. This TCR derives from a girl aged 5-17 years with multiple sclerosis. The specimen was blood. The CDR3 region has the DNA TGTGCCAGCAGTTCAGTGACTAGCGGTGAAGAGACCCAGTACTTC. Its translation is CASSSVTSGEETQYF.